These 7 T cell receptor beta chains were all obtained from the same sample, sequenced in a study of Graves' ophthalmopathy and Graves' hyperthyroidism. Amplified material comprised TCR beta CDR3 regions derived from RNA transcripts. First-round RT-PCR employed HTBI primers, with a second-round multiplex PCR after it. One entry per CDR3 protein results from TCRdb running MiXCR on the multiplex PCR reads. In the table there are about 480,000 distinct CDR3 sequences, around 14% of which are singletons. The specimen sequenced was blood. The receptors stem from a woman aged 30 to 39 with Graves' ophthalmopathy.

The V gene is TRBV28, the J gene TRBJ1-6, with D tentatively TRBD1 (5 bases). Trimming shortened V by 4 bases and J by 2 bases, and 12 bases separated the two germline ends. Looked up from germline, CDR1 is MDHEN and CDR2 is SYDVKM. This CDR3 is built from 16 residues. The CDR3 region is CASSSGADPYNSPLHF. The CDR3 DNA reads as TGTGCCAGCAGTTCCGGGGCTGATCCCTATAATTCACCCCTCCACTTT.

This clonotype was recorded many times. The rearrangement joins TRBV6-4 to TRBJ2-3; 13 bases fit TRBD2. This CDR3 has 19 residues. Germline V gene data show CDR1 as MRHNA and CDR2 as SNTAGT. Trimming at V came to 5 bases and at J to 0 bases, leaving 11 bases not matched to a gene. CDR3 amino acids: CASSRLAGGRSSSTDTQYF. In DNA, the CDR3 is TGTGCCAGCAGTAGACTAGCGGGAGGCCGCTCCTCTAGCACAGATACGCAGTATTTT.

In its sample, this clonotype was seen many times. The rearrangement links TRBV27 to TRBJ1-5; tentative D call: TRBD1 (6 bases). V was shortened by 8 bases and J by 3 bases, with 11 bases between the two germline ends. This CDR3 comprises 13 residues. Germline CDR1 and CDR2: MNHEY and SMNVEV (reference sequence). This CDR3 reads CASASGANQPQHF. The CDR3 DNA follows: TGTGCCAGCGCCTCAGGGGCCAATCAGCCCCAGCATTTT.

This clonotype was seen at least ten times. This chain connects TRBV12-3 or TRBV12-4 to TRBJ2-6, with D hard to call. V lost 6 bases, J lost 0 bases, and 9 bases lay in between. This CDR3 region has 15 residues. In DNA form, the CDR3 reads TGTGCCAGCAGGTTTGGTCCCTCTGGGGCCAACGTCCTGACTTTC. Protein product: CASRFGPSGANVLTF.

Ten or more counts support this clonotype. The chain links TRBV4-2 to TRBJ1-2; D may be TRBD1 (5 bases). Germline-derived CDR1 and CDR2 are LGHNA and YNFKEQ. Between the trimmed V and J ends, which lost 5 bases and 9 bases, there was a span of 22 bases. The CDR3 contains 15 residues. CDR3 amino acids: CASSALGRDDTRYTF. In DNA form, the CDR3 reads TGTGCCAGCAGCGCACTGGGACGGGATGACACCCGCTACACCTTC.

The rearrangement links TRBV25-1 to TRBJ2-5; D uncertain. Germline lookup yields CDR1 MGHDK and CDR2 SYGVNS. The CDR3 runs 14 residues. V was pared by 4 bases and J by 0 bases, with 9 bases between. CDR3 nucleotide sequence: TGTGCCAGCAGTGGCGTTGGGTACCAAGAGACCCAGTACTTC. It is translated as CASSGVGYQETQYF.

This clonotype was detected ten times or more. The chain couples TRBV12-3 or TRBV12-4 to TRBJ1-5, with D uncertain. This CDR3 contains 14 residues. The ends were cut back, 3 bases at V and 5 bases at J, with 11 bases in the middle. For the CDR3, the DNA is TGTGCCAGCAGTTTCTTCGAAAGTGATCAGCCCCAGCATTTT. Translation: CASSFFESDQPQHF.